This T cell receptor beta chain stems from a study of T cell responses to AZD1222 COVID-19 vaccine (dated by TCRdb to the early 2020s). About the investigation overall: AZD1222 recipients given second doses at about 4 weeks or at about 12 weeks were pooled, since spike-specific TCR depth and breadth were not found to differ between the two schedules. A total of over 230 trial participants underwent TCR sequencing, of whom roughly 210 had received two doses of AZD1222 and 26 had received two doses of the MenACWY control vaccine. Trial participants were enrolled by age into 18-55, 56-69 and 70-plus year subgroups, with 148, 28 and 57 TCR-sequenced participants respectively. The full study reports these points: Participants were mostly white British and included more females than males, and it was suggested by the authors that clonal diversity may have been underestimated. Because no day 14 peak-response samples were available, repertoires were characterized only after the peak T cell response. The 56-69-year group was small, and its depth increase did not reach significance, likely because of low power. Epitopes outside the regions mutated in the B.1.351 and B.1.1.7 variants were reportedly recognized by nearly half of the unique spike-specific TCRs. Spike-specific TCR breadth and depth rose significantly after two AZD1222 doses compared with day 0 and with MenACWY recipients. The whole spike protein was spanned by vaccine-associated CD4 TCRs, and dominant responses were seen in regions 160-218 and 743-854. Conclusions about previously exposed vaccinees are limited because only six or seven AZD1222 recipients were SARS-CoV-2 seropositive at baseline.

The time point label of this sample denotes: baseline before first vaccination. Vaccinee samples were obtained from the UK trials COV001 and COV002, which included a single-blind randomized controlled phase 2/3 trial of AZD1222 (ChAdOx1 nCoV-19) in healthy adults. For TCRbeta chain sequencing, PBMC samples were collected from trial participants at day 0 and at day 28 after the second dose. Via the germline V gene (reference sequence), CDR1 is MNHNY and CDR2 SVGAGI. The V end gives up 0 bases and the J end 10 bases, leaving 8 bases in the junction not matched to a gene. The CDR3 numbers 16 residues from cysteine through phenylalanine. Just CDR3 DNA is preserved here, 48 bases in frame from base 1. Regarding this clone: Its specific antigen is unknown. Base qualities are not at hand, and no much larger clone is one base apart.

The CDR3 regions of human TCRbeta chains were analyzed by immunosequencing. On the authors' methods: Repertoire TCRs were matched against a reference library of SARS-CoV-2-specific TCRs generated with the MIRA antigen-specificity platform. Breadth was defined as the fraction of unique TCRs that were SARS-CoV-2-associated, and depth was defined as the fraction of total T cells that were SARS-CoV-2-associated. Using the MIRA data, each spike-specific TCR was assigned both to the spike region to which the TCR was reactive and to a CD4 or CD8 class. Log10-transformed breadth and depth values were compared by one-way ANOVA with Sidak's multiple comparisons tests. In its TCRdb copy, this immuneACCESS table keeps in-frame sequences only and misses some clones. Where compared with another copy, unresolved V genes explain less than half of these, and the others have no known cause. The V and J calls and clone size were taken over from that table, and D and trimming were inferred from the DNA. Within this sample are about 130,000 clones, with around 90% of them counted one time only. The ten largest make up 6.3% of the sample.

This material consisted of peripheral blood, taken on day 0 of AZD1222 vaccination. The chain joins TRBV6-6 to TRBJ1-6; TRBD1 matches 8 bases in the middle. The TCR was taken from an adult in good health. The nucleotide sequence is TGTGCCAGCAGTTACTCGGGCGCAGGGGGCGGCTCACCCCTCCACTTT. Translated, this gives CASSYSGAGGGSPLHF.